Listed here are 7 T cell receptor beta chains from one sample, sequenced in a study of CXCR3-negative and CXCR3-positive naive CD8 T cells. The TRB libraries of cDNA were built by UMI-labeled 5' RACE. For each CDR3 protein, TCRdb gives one entry from its re-call of the 5' RACE reads, without DNA. In total, the table holds about 86,000 distinct CDR3 sequences. Broader study findings: Comparison of naive cells showed more hydrophobic TRB CDR3s in CXCR3-positive than in CXCR3-negative naive cells.

These receptors are not linked to any known antigen. The specimen sequenced was naive CXCR3+ CD8+ T cells from blood. Subset meaning: CD45RO-CCR7+CD27+CD95- naive CD8+ T cells expressing CXCR3 (TNR3+). The receptors stem from a human donor in good health. Some clones in this sample may be carry-over from other donors' samples.

This rearrangement joins TRBV5-4 to TRBJ2-5. Germline V gene data show CDR1 as SGHNT and CDR2 as YYREEE (reference sequence). The CDR3 extends over 14 amino acids. The CDR3 reads CASSLRSEQETQYF.

V usage is TRBV6-2 or TRBV6-3 and J usage is TRBJ2-3; TCRdb returns TRBD2, unconfirmable since there is no DNA. Germline V gene sequence: CDR1 MNHEY, CDR2 SVGEGT. The CDR3 runs to 20 residues. The chain's CDR3 is CASSYQAVPSGRRRADTQYF.

The gene calls are TRBV6-5 and TRBJ2-5; TCRdb calls TRBD1, which cannot be checked without DNA. Per the germline V gene, CDR1 is MNHEY and CDR2 is SVGAGI. The CDR3 spans 17 residues. CDR3 in amino acids: CASSLDRYLQGQETQYF.

This chain links TRBV29-1 with TRBJ2-3; TCRdb calls TRBD2, which cannot be checked without DNA. The CDR3 has 15 residues. Germline-derived CDR1 and CDR2 are SQVTM and ANQGSEA. The CDR3 here is CSVGGGGPSTDTQYF.

This sequence joins TRBV5-4 and TRBJ2-3; the D gene TCRdb calls, TRBD2, cannot be checked with no DNA. The CDR3 extends over 15 amino acids. Germline V gene data show CDR1 as SGHNT and CDR2 as YYREEE (reference sequence). The CDR3 protein is CASSFLAGVADTQYF.

CDR3 amino acids: CASASAYGKNIQYF. This rearrangement joins TRBV28 to TRBJ2-4. The CDR3 has 14 amino acids. In germline, CDR1 is MDHEN, CDR2 SYDVKM.

CDR3 amino acids: CASSEGTAPQETQYF. V is TRBV2 and J is TRBJ2-5. The germline CDR1 and CDR2 sequences are SNHLY and FYNNEI. The CDR3 covers 15 residues.